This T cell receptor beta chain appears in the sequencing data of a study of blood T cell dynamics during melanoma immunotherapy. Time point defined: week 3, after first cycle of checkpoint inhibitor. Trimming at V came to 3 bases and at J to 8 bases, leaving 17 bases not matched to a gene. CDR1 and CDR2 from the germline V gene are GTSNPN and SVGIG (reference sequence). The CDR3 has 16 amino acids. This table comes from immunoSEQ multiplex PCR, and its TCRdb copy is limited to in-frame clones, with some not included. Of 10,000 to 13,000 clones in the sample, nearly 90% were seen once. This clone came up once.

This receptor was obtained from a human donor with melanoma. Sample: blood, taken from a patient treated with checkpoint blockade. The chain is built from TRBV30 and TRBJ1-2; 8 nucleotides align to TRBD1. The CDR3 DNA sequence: TGTGCCTGGAGCCCGGCGGAGGCAGGGGGCTATGGAGGCTACACCTTC. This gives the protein CAWSPAEAGGYGGYTF.